This TCR beta chain was captured in a study of blood T cells in healthy people across ages. The CDR3 covers 12 residues. From germline, CDR1 is SGHRS and CDR2 YFSETQ. Between the trimmed V and J ends, which lost 4 bases and 7 bases, there was a span of 12 bases. Sample-barcoded 5' priming and a J-beta primer mix drove a second PCR of about 6 to 12 cycles. Each CDR3 protein gets one entry after TCRdb re-called the 5' RACE reads with MiXCR. This table holds around 850,000 distinct CDR3 sequences, around 36% found once. The genes are TRBV5-1 and TRBJ2-7; D not resolved. The receptor was isolated from a man younger than 35 in good health. Sequenced material: blood. CDR3 in amino acids: CASSRRRDEQYF. For the CDR3, the DNA is TGCGCCAGCAGCCGCAGGCGAGATGAGCAGTACTTC.